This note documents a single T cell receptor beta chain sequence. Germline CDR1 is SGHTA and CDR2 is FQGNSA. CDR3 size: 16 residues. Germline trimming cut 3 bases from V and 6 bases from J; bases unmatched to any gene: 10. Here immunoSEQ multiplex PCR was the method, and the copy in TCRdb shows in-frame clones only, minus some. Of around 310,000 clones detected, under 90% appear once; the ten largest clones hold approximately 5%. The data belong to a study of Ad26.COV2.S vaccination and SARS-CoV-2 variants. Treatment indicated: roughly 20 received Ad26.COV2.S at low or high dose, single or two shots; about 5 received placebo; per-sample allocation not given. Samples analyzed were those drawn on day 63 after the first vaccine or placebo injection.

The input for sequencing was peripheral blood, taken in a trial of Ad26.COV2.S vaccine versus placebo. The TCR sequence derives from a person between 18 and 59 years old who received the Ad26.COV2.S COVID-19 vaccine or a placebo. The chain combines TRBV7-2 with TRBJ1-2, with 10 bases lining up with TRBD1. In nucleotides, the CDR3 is TGTGCCAGCAGCTTTCGTGTCGGACAGGGGGAAAATGGCTACACCTTC. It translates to CASSFRVGQGENGYTF.